What follows are 30 T cell receptor beta chains derived from one specimen sequenced in a study of blood T cell repertoires in COVID-19 (dated by TCRdb to the early 2020s). Library preparation employed the immunoSEQ multiplex PCR assay. What TCRdb holds here is the immuneACCESS table cut down to in-frame rearrangements. Part of the clones is not present; checked against another copy, under half of the missing clones reflect an unresolved V gene, and the others are unexplained. This sample has 390,000 or so clones in its table, and 90% of those were observed once. The ten largest make up 6.5% of the sample. Sequenced input: peripheral blood. These receptors all come from a man between 18 and 29 years old with active or convalescent COVID-19.

This clone was seen only once. V is TRBV7-2 and J is TRBJ2-7, with TRBD2 matching over 7 bases. Trimming removed 4 bases from V and 2 bases from J; junction bases left unmatched: 8. The germline gives CDR1 SGHTA, CDR2 FQGNSA. The CDR3 totals 15 residues. The CDR3, as DNA: TGTGCCAGCAGCTCCACTATGGCGGGAGCCTACGAGCAGTACTTC. Protein product: CASSSTMAGAYEQYF.

The sample holds one count of this clone. This chain connects TRBV10-3 to TRBJ1-1; 11 bases align to TRBD1. The V and J ends lost 4 bases and 5 bases, in that order; junction bases with no gene match: 3. The CDR3 runs 14 residues. Germline V gene lookup returns CDR1 ENHRY and CDR2 SYGVKD. The CDR3 here is CAISGGQGATEAFF. DNA for the CDR3: TGTGCCATCAGTGGAGGACAGGGGGCGACTGAAGCTTTCTTT.

The chain couples TRBV27 to TRBJ2-4, with D possibly TRBD2 on 6 matching bases. Trimming removed 5 bases at V and 6 bases at J, with 11 bases between. The V gene's germline CDR1 is MNHEY and CDR2 SMNVEV (reference sequence). The CDR3 has 13 residues. The CDR3 sequence is CASSPRSGNIQYF. In DNA form, the CDR3 reads TGTGCCAGCAGTCCGCGTAGCGGAAACATTCAGTACTTC.

The chain links TRBV7-2 to TRBJ1-5; TRBD1 matches at 7 bases. From germline, CDR1 is SGHTA and CDR2 FQGNSA. This CDR3 is built from 16 residues. The V and J ends lost 5 bases and 5 bases, in that order; junction bases with no gene match: 12. Written as DNA, the CDR3 is TGTGCCAGCAGCAACGGGAATAACAGGGGCTATCAGCCCCAGCATTTT. It yields the protein CASSNGNNRGYQPQHF.

The genes are TRBV5-1 and TRBJ2-7; D might be TRBD1 (5 bases). Germline values: CDR1 SGHRS, CDR2 YFSETQ. Deletions cut 4 bases from V and 3 bases from J, with 17 bases between. This CDR3 has 15 amino acids. For the CDR3, the DNA is TGCGCCAGCAGCATCCTCCTGGGGCCGCTCTACGAGCAGTACTTC. Translated: CASSILLGPLYEQYF.

V usage is TRBV7-8 and J usage is TRBJ2-7; TRBD2 aligns across 7 bases. The CDR3 runs 17 residues. J lost 3 bases, V lost 2 bases, and 13 bases had no gene match. In germline, CDR1 is SGHVS, CDR2 FQNEAQ. This chain's CDR3 is CASSLSPGVRENYEQYF. CDR3 nucleotides: TGTGCCAGCAGCTTATCCCCCGGGGTGCGGGAGAACTACGAGCAGTACTTC.

This chain uses TRBV9 with TRBJ1-2; D call uncertain. The CDR3 has 17 residues. Trimming removed 0 bases at V and 4 bases at J, with 19 bases between. Germline CDR1 reads SGDLS; CDR2 reads YYNGEE. The CDR3 coding sequence is TGTGCCAGCAGCGTAGCTTTCGGGTCGATTAATTTCTATGGCTACACCTTC. Translation: CASSVAFGSINFYGYTF.

The V call is TRBV2, the J call TRBJ2-3, with a tentative D call TRBD1 (5 bases). This CDR3 comprises 14 residues. V was cut by 0 bases and J by 2 bases, with 6 bases left in between. Per germline, CDR1 SNHLY and CDR2 FYNNEI. This CDR3 is CASSEATVTDTQYF. CDR3 coding DNA: TGTGCCAGCAGTGAAGCGACAGTCACAGATACGCAGTATTTT.

This clone has a single count. This chain connects TRBV7-3 to TRBJ1-1, with D maybe TRBD1 (6 bases). The V and J ends lost 0 bases and 6 bases respectively, with 11 bases between them. The CDR3 has 14 amino acids. Germline V gene lookup returns CDR1 SGHTA and CDR2 FQGTGA. The CDR3 here is CASSLTGGSSEAFF. The CDR3 region has the DNA TGTGCCAGCAGCTTAACAGGGGGAAGCTCTGAAGCTTTCTTT.

V and J are TRBV7-2 and TRBJ2-3, with a tentative D call TRBD2 (5 bases). The CDR3 has 13 amino acids. V lost 5 bases and J 2 bases, leaving 8 bases between the germline ends. CDR1 and CDR2 from the germline V gene are SGHTA and FQGNSA. CDR3 bases: TGTGCCAGCAGCCGGGGATTCACAGATACGCAGTATTTT. Its protein is CASSRGFTDTQYF.

This clone was observed once. This chain uses TRBV12-5 with TRBJ2-7, with TRBD1 matching 9 bases. The ends lost 2 bases at V and 4 bases at J; junction bases unmatched: 9. The germline gives CDR1 LGHNT, CDR2 FRNRAP. This CDR3 comprises 16 residues. In DNA, the CDR3 is TGTGCTAGTGGTTTGACCTCTGACAGGGGGAGATACGAGCAGTACTTC. Translated, it gives CASGLTSDRGRYEQYF.

The V call is TRBV10-1, the J call TRBJ1-1, with 7 bases identical to TRBD1. The V segment lost 6 bases and the J segment 3 bases; nucleotides outside the gene matches: 4. The CDR3 has 13 amino acids. Germline V gene data show CDR1 as WNHNN and CDR2 as SYGVQD (reference sequence). This chain's CDR3 is CASREDRYTEAFF. For the CDR3, the DNA is TGCGCCAGCAGGGAGGACAGGTACACTGAAGCTTTCTTT.

The chain has TRBV29-1 and TRBJ2-1; unclear D gene. CDR1 is SQVTM and CDR2 is ANQGSEA in the germline V gene. The CDR3 contains 15 residues. V dropped 2 bases and J dropped 0 bases, with 11 bases sitting between them. The CDR3 nucleotides are TGCAGCGTTGAACGCGGTGGTAGCTCCTACAATGAGCAGTTCTTC. As protein: CSVERGGSSYNEQFF.

This chain connects TRBV3-1 (or the pseudogene TRBV3-2) to TRBJ2-1; 9 bases fit TRBD1. The V and J ends lost 0 bases and 5 bases, in that order; junction bases with no gene match: 14. Germline lookup yields CDR1 LGHDT and CDR2 YNNKEL (reference sequence). The CDR3 has 19 amino acids. Written as DNA, the CDR3 is TGTGCCAGCAGCCAAGATCCTACCCTCCGGGACAGGGCCCACAATGAGCAGTTCTTC. It codes for CASSQDPTLRDRAHNEQFF.

CDR3 protein: CASSFGGASGFYNEQFF. The CDR3 region has the DNA TGTGCCAGCAGTTTCGGGGGGGCTAGCGGGTTCTACAATGAGCAGTTCTTC. This rearrangement joins TRBV27 to TRBJ2-1, with 8 bases matching TRBD2. This CDR3 comprises 17 residues. Per germline, CDR1 MNHEY and CDR2 SMNVEV (reference sequence). V shed 3 bases and J 3 bases; nucleotides not matched to a gene: 10.

The chain links TRBV6-5 to TRBJ2-7, with unresolved D. Germline V gene sequence: CDR1 MNHEY, CDR2 SVGAGI. Trimming took off 6 bases at V and 3 bases at J, with 12 bases between the two ends. The CDR3 is made up of 13 amino acids. CDR3 sequence: CASSRDTFYEQYF. The CDR3 DNA sequence: TGTGCCAGCAGCCGCGACACATTCTACGAGCAGTACTTC.

In DNA form, the CDR3 reads TGTGCCAGTAGACCCCCAGCGAGCTCCTATAATTCACCCCTCCACTTT. Translated: CASRPPASSYNSPLHF. The chain recombines TRBV19 with TRBJ1-6; D is unclear. CDR1 LNHDA and CDR2 SQIVND come from the germline V gene (reference sequence). This CDR3 is 16 amino acids long. Trimming took 6 bases from V and 0 from J, leaving 12 bases between them.

With regard to this clone: Other nucleotide sequences in the sample specify the same CDR3. The V gene is TRBV30, the J gene TRBJ2-1; a weak D match, TRBD2 (6 bases). CDR1 and CDR2 from the germline V gene are GTSNPN and SVGIG (reference sequence). Trimming shortened V by 2 bases and J by 7 bases, and 12 bases separated the two germline ends. The CDR3 is made up of 13 amino acids. The CDR3 DNA is TGTGCCTGGAGTCCGGGACTTAGGAATGAGCAGTTCTTC. It encodes CAWSPGLRNEQFF.

The V gene is TRBV27, the J gene TRBJ2-7; 9 bases are shared with TRBD1. The CDR3 has 14 amino acids. Per germline, CDR1 MNHEY and CDR2 SMNVEV (reference sequence). Trimming cost V 2 bases and J 8 bases; bases outside gene matches: 7. The DNA of the CDR3 is TGTGCCAGCAGTTTACGGGACAGGGTCGGCCAGCAGTACTTC. Its translation: CASSLRDRVGQQYF.

The genes are TRBV7-9 and TRBJ1-2; tentative D call: TRBD1 (5 bases). Germline V CDR1 and CDR2: SEHNR, FQNEAQ (reference sequence). V was shortened by 4 bases and J by 2 bases, with 11 bases between the two germline ends. This CDR3 has 14 residues. This CDR3 reads CASSSQTENYGYTF. CDR3 coding DNA: TGTGCCAGCAGCTCTCAGACAGAGAACTATGGCTACACCTTC.

With regard to this clone: The same CDR3 arises from other DNA sequences in this sample as well. The chain couples TRBV27 to TRBJ1-1; no definite D call. CDR3 length: 13 residues. V was shortened by 2 bases and J by 1 base, with 5 bases between the two germline ends. The V gene's germline CDR1 is MNHEY and CDR2 SMNVEV (reference sequence). The CDR3 DNA follows: TGTGCCAGCAGTTTAGCAGGGAACACTGAAGCTTTCTTT. This translates into CASSLAGNTEAFF.

The chain's CDR3 is CASSREGIGGIGYTF. The CDR3 nucleotides are TGTGCCAGCAGCCGCGAGGGTATAGGGGGTATAGGCTACACCTTC. The V and J genes are TRBV7-9 and TRBJ1-2; D perhaps matches TRBD1 (6 bases). The CDR3 consists of 15 residues. Trimming removed 5 bases from V and 8 bases from J, with 21 bases in between. Germline CDR1 SEHNR, CDR2 FQNEAQ (reference sequence).

This chain links TRBV6-4 with TRBJ2-2; 10 positions match TRBD2. V was clipped by 6 bases and J by 5 bases; unmatched bases: 12. Germline CDR1 reads MRHNA; CDR2 reads SNTAGT. CDR3 length: 17 residues. For the CDR3, the DNA is TGTGCCAGCAGCACAGGGTTAGCGGGAGGACCTACCGGGGAGCTGTTTTTT. Its translation is CASSTGLAGGPTGELFF.

This chain uses TRBV27 with TRBJ2-7; D is possibly TRBD2 (5 bases). The CDR3 is made up of 13 amino acids. The germline CDR1 and CDR2 sequences are MNHEY and SMNVEV (reference sequence). V was trimmed by 5 bases and J by 0 bases, leaving 8 bases between them. The CDR3 nucleotides are TGTGCCAGCAGTGTGGGGAGCTCCTACGAGCAGTACTTC. Its translation is CASSVGSSYEQYF.

A few counts support this clone. The rearrangement joins TRBV21-1 to TRBJ1-5; the table's D gene call, TRBD1, was not cross checked with the DNA. TRBV21-1 is a pseudogene segment. This CDR3 has 18 residues. The DNA for the CDR3 is TGTGCCAGCAGCAGAAGGGGCCAGGGGGGTTATAGCAATCAGCCCCAGCATTTT. This encodes CASSRRGQGGYSNQPQHF.

The chain couples TRBV19 to TRBJ1-1; 9 bases match TRBD1. This CDR3 has 13 amino acids. Looked up from germline, CDR1 is LNHDA and CDR2 is SQIVND (reference sequence). V gave up 8 bases and J gave up 5 bases; unmatched junction bases: 6. The CDR3 spells CASRLQGATEAFF. The CDR3 nucleotides are TGTGCCAGTCGCTTACAGGGGGCGACTGAAGCTTTCTTT.

About this clone itself: The sample contains more than one DNA sequence encoding this CDR3. The gene calls are TRBV7-2 and TRBJ1-1; D might be TRBD1 (5 bases). The CDR3 runs 15 residues. Germline values: CDR1 SGHTA, CDR2 FQGNSA. Trimming cost V 5 bases and J 0 bases, with 13 bases left between them. The CDR3 spells CASSKRQFMNTEAFF. The CDR3 DNA follows: TGTGCCAGCAGCAAGAGACAGTTCATGAACACTGAAGCTTTCTTT.

This clone showed up just a few times. The rearrangement uses TRBV19 and TRBJ2-1, with 11 bases lining up with TRBD2. The CDR3 runs 15 residues. The V and J ends lost 5 bases and 4 bases, in that order; junction bases with no gene match: 4. Germline CDR1 reads LNHDA; CDR2 reads SQIVND (reference sequence). CDR3 in DNA: TGTGCCAGTAGTTTTACTAGCGGGAGTTACAATGAGCAGTTCTTC. It encodes CASSFTSGSYNEQFF.

The chain joins TRBV5-1 to TRBJ2-7; 10 bases line up with TRBD2. J gave up 4 bases and V 4 bases, and 8 bases lay outside the gene matches. There are 15 residues in the CDR3. CDR1 is SGHRS, CDR2 YFSETQ, per germline. The CDR3 nucleotides read TGCGCCAGCAGCCTGCTAGCGGGAGATTCGTACGAGCAGTACTTC. Translating gives CASSLLAGDSYEQYF.

V gene TRBV28 combines with J gene TRBJ1-5; 10 nucleotides match TRBD1. This CDR3 spans 16 amino acids. The V segment lost 2 bases and the J segment 12 bases; nucleotides outside the gene matches: 13. The germline gives CDR1 MDHEN, CDR2 SYDVKM. CDR3 DNA sequence: TGTGCCAGCAGTTTAATTCAAGGGACAGGGGCCCATAACCAGCATTTT. This codes for CASSLIQGTGAHNQHF.